One sample yielded the 26 T cell receptor beta chains listed below, sequenced in a study of T cells in Graves' hyperthyroidism and ophthalmopathy. It was RNA transcripts that yielded the amplified TCR beta CDR3 regions. The TCR CDR3 first-round RT-PCR relied on the HTBI primer set. TCRdb recomputed calls from the multiplex PCR reads with MiXCR, one row per CDR3 protein. The sample holds roughly 700,000 distinct CDR3 sequences; around 13% are singletons and the top ten take approximately 10%. Material for sequencing was blood. These TCRs come from a woman aged 18 to 35 with Graves' hyperthyroidism.

This clonotype came up a few times. The chain joins TRBV20-1 to TRBJ2-5, with 10 nucleotides matching TRBD2. The germline CDR1 and CDR2 sequences are DFQATT and SNEGSKA (reference sequence). Trimming removed 0 bases from V and 5 bases from J; junction bases left unmatched: 9. The CDR3 has 16 amino acids. CDR3: CSARDPSGGGKETQYF. In nucleotides, the CDR3 is TGCAGTGCTAGAGACCCTAGCGGGGGAGGGAAGGAGACCCAGTACTTC.

This clonotype was found many times. The chain joins TRBV13 to TRBJ1-2, with 10 positions matching TRBD1. Germline assignment: CDR1 PRHDT and CDR2 FYEKMQ (reference sequence). J lost 1 base, V lost 5 bases, and 7 bases had no gene match. CDR3 length: 16 residues. The CDR3 loop is CASSEGQGRGNYGYTF. As DNA, the CDR3 is TGTGCCAGCAGCGAGGGACAGGGGCGGGGTAACTATGGCTACACCTTC.

The V gene is TRBV27, the J gene TRBJ2-3; a possible D gene is TRBD2 (6 bases). The CDR3 extends over 15 amino acids. Looked up from germline, CDR1 is MNHEY and CDR2 is SMNVEV (reference sequence). Trimming removed 1 base from V and 5 bases from J, with 13 bases in between. The CDR3 region is CASSLWRWRGDTQYF. In DNA, the CDR3 is TGTGCCAGCAGTTTATGGCGGTGGAGGGGAGATACGCAGTATTTT.

This clonotype was counted between two and nine times. The chain uses TRBV20-1 and TRBJ2-1, with 7 bases matching TRBD2. The CDR3 is 17 residues long. The V gene's germline CDR1 is DFQATT and CDR2 SNEGSKA (reference sequence). The J segment lost 6 bases and the V segment lost 0 bases, leaving 14 bases of the junction unmatched. The CDR3 bases are TGCAGTGCTAGAGATTTGCGGGAGTTCCCCTCGGGCAATGAGCAGTTCTTC. Protein: CSARDLREFPSGNEQFF.

As regards this clonotype: This is likely a read error, given that the CDR3 carries no conserved phenylalanine or tryptophan at its end. J is TRBJ2-7 and V is TRBV7-9; TRBD2 is a possible D gene (6 bases). Between the trimmed V and J ends, which lost 5 bases and 1 base, there was a span of 12 bases. The CDR3 extends over 14 amino acids. Germline-derived CDR1 and CDR2 are SEHNR and FQNEAQ (reference sequence). CDR3 nucleotides: TGTGCCAGCAGCGTGATGGCGGGATCCTACGAGCAGTACTTG. It is translated as CASSVMAGSYEQYL.

The sample holds many counts of this clonotype. CDR3 in DNA: TGCAGTGCTACCAGGGGGACTAGCGGGCCCTACGAGCAGTACTTC. Residues: CSATRGTSGPYEQYF. The chain joins TRBV20-1 to TRBJ2-7; 12 nucleotides align to TRBD2. V trimming: 4 bases; J trimming: 2 bases; junction bases outside the gene matches: 6. This CDR3 has 15 amino acids. Looked up from germline, CDR1 is DFQATT and CDR2 is SNEGSKA (reference sequence).

The V and J genes are TRBV11-1 and TRBJ1-1; a possible D gene is TRBD1 (6 bases). CDR3 length equals 18 residues. Germline V CDR1 and CDR2: SGHAT, FQDESV (reference sequence). V was shortened by 1 base and J by 0 bases, with 18 bases between the two germline ends. The DNA of the CDR3 is TGTGCCAGCAGCTTAGGGGATCCCGACTGGGACATGAACACTGAAGCTTTCTTT. Translation gives CASSLGDPDWDMNTEAFF.

This clonotype has just a few counts. The CDR3 DNA reads TGTGCCAGTAGTATAGATGTTTCGGGGGCTGCTAACTATGGCTACACCTTC. Translating it yields CASSIDVSGAANYGYTF. This sequence joins TRBV19 and TRBJ1-2; D is perhaps TRBD1 (6 bases). The CDR3 is 17 residues long. With 0 bases removed from V and 0 bases from J, the gap between germline ends came to 14 bases. Germline CDR1 and CDR2: LNHDA and SQIVND (reference sequence).

This clonotype was recorded many times. The chain joins TRBV28 to TRBJ2-1, with a tentative D call TRBD2 (5 bases). Germline V gene data show CDR1 as MDHEN and CDR2 as SYDVKM. The CDR3 is 13 residues long. The V gene lost 3 bases and the J gene lost 6 bases, with 9 bases spanning the gap. The CDR3 DNA is TGTGCCAGCAGTTTCGTTGAGGGCAATGAGCAGTTCTTC. This sequence encodes CASSFVEGNEQFF.

This clonotype was seen at least ten times. This chain uses TRBV11-2 with TRBJ2-7, with 9 bases matching TRBD1. This CDR3 has 14 residues. With V trimmed by 6 bases and J by 5 bases, 8 bases remained unmatched. Per germline, CDR1 SGHAT and CDR2 FQNNGV. CDR3 sequence: CASSPDRGRNEQYF. The CDR3 region has the DNA TGTGCCAGCAGTCCGGACAGGGGAAGAAACGAGCAGTACTTC.

The rearrangement links TRBV11-2 to TRBJ2-1; 10 bases fit TRBD2. V lost 2 bases and J lost 15; bases outside the gene matches: 10. Germline V gives CDR1 SGHAT, CDR2 FQNNGV. The CDR3 is made up of 14 amino acids. The CDR3 nucleotides are TGTGCCAGCAGCTTAAGTATAGCGGGAGGAACTGTGTTCTTC. This translates into CASSLSIAGGTVFF. The complete variable domain, with remaining parts taken from reference TRBV11-2 and TRBJ2-1, reads EAGVAQSPRYKIIEKRQSVAFWCNPISGHATLYWYQQILGQGPKLLIQFQNNGVVDDSQLPKDRFSAERLKGVDSTLKIQPAKLEDSAVYLCASSLSIAGGTVFFGPGTRLTVL.

This clonotype has at least ten counts. The chain recombines TRBV20-1 with TRBJ2-7, with D perhaps given as TRBD1 or TRBD2 (5 bases each). V dropped 0 bases and J dropped 2 bases, with 14 bases sitting between them. Germline CDR1 DFQATT, CDR2 SNEGSKA (reference sequence). The CDR3 is 15 residues long. The CDR3 DNA follows: TGCAGTGCTAGAGATGAGAGGGGACCAACCTACGAGCAGTACTTC. Translated: CSARDERGPTYEQYF.

This clonotype was seen many times. The CDR3 here is CASSLTGPGAYEQYF. Written as DNA, the CDR3 is TGTGCCAGCAGTTTAACAGGGCCCGGGGCCTACGAGCAGTACTTC. This chain links TRBV27 with TRBJ2-7, with D perhaps matching TRBD1 (6 bases). Germline V gene sequence: CDR1 MNHEY, CDR2 SMNVEV (reference sequence). The CDR3 is 15 amino acids. V lost 2 bases, J lost 2 bases, and 13 bases lay in between.

This clonotype was counted a single time. The rearrangement uses TRBV7-9 and TRBJ2-5; 9 bases match TRBD1. V lost 3 bases, J lost 4 bases, and 9 bases stayed unmatched. The CDR3 consists of 16 residues. The germline gives CDR1 SEHNR, CDR2 FQNEAQ (reference sequence). The CDR3 region is CASSLRQGGSAETQYF. The DNA of the CDR3 is TGTGCCAGCAGCTTGAGACAGGGGGGATCGGCAGAGACCCAGTACTTC. Supplemented by reference TRBV7-9 and TRBJ2-5, the full variable domain reads DTGVSQNPRHKITKRGQNVTFRCDPISEHNRLYWYRQTLGQGPEFLTYFQNEAQLEKSRLLSDRFSAERPKGSFSTLEIQRTEQGDSAMYLCASSLRQGGSAETQYFGPGTRLLVL.

The chain links TRBV18 to TRBJ2-7; 7 nucleotides line up with TRBD1. Trimming took 3 bases from V and 0 from J; bases not matched to a gene: 11. The CDR3 is 17 amino acids. Germline loops: CDR1 KGHSH, CDR2 LQKENI. The CDR3 region has the DNA TGTGCCAGCTCACCTTTAAGGGGGCGCGTTAGCTCCTACGAGCAGTACTTC. This codes for CASSPLRGRVSSYEQYF.

The chain is built from TRBV20-1 and TRBJ2-7; 7 bases line up with TRBD2. V shed 1 base, J shed 0 bases, and the junction held 6 bases outside the gene matches. Looked up from germline, CDR1 is DFQATT and CDR2 is SNEGSKA (reference sequence). The CDR3 is 15 amino acids. Here the CDR3 reads CSARGVAGYSYEQYF. In nucleotides, the CDR3 is TGCAGTGCTAGAGGTGTAGCGGGTTACTCCTACGAGCAGTACTTC.

The sample holds a few counts of this clonotype. This chain joins TRBV5-1 and TRBJ2-7, with 14 bases fitting TRBD2. CDR1 and CDR2 from the germline V gene are SGHRS and YFSETQ. The CDR3 runs 21 residues. V dropped 4 bases and J dropped 2; count of bases not matched to a gene: 20. The CDR3 DNA sequence: TGCGCCAGCAGCCACAGGGGACCCACCGGGACTAGCGGGAGAGTCCCCTACGAGCAGTACTTC. Translated, it gives CASSHRGPTGTSGRVPYEQYF.

This clonotype was seen many times. The J gene is TRBJ2-1, the V gene TRBV3-1, with 12 bases aligning to TRBD2. V lost 3 bases, J lost 7 bases, and 10 bases stayed unmatched. Germline CDR1 LGHDT, CDR2 YNNKEL (reference sequence). CDR3 length equals 17 residues. The CDR3 region has the DNA TGTGCCAGCAGCCACCTTCCACTAGCGGGAGGCGGGAATGAGCAGTTCTTC. Translated: CASSHLPLAGGGNEQFF.

This clonotype was found many times. The rearrangement joins TRBV18 to TRBJ1-1, with D perhaps matching TRBD1 (5 bases). CDR1 and CDR2 from the germline V gene are KGHSH and LQKENI. The length of the CDR3 is 15 residues. V shed 3 bases and J shed 4 bases, with 15 bases lying between them. CDR3 region: CASSPDSRLSTEAFF. The CDR3 DNA sequence: TGTGCCAGCTCACCCGACAGCCGCTTGAGCACTGAAGCTTTCTTT. The full variable domain, rest sourced from reference TRBV18 and TRBJ1-1, is NAGVMQNPRHLVRRRGQEARLRCSPMKGHSHVYWYRQLPEEGLKFMVYLQKENIIDESGMPKERFSAEFPKEGPSILRIQQVVRGDSAAYFCASSPDSRLSTEAFFGQGTRLTVV.

This clonotype has ten or more counts. CDR3: CASSPSDIPDYEQYF. In DNA form, the CDR3 reads TGTGCCAGCAGTCCCTCGGACATCCCTGACTACGAGCAGTACTTC. V and J are TRBV12-3 or TRBV12-4 and TRBJ2-7; tentative D call: TRBD1 (5 bases). Trimming stripped 5 bases from V and 3 bases from J, with 17 bases between. The CDR3 is 15 residues long.

This clonotype was seen ten or more times. CDR3 DNA: TGTGCCAGCAGTTACTACCTCGACCCCTTGGCTTATAATTCACCCCTCCACTTT. This codes for CASSYYLDPLAYNSPLHF. The chain employs TRBV6-6 and TRBJ1-6; the D is unclear. Germline V CDR1 and CDR2: MNHNY, SVGAGI (reference sequence). The V and J ends lost 1 base and 4 bases respectively, with 17 bases between them. The length of the CDR3 is 18 residues.

V is TRBV5-4 and J is TRBJ2-7; D not certain. Germline V gives CDR1 SGHNT, CDR2 YYREEE (reference sequence). The CDR3 loop spans 13 amino acids. Trimming removed 4 bases at V and 4 bases at J, with 12 bases between. CDR3 in amino acids: CASSPDGQYEQYF. The CDR3 DNA reads as TGTGCCAGCAGCCCGGACGGTCAATACGAGCAGTACTTC.

The table lists this clonotype with many counts. The chain has TRBV6-1 and TRBJ2-7, with 9 positions matching TRBD1. The V segment lost 5 bases and the J segment 6 bases; nucleotides outside the gene matches: 17. From germline, CDR1 is MNHNS and CDR2 SASEGT. The CDR3 covers 17 residues. The CDR3, as DNA: TGTGCCAGCAGTTCCCGGTCGACCGGGACAGGGAGGGGCGAGCAGTACTTC. It specifies CASSSRSTGTGRGEQYF.

The chain uses TRBV4-2 and TRBJ2-3; 11 nucleotides agree with TRBD1. The CDR3 spans 16 residues. Trimming removed 1 base from V and 4 bases from J; junction bases left unmatched: 4. Germline assignment: CDR1 LGHNA and CDR2 YNFKEQ. CDR3 amino acids: CASSQAGTGGADTQYF. CDR3 in DNA: TGTGCCAGCAGCCAAGCCGGGACAGGGGGAGCAGATACGCAGTATTTT.

This clonotype was seen ten or more times. This chain uses TRBV12-3 or TRBV12-4 with TRBJ2-7; 15 bases map to TRBD2. CDR3 length: 18 residues. V was clipped by 6 bases and J by 0 bases; unmatched bases: 9. CDR3 residues: CASRSGLAGGLSSYEQYF. The DNA for the CDR3 is TGTGCCAGCAGGTCGGGACTAGCGGGAGGCCTCAGCTCCTACGAGCAGTACTTC.

The V and J genes are TRBV6-1 and TRBJ2-6; no clear D. V lost 5 bases and J 1 base, leaving 9 bases between the germline ends. The CDR3 has 15 residues. CDR1 and CDR2 (germline): MNHNS, SASEGT. The CDR3 region has the DNA TGTGCCAGCAGTACATCAGGATCTGGGGCCAACGTCCTGACTTTC. Translation gives CASSTSGSGANVLTF.